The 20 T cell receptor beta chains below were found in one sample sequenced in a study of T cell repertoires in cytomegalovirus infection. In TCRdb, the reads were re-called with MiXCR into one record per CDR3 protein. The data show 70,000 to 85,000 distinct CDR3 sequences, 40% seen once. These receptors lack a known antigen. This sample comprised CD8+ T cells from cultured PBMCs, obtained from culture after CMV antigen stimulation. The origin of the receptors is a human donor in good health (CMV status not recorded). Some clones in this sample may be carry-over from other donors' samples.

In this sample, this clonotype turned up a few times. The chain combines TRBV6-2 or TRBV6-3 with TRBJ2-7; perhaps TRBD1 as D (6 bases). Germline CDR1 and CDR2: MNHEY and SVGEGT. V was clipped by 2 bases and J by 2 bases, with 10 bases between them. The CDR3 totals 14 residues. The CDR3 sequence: CASSYTGRPYEQYF. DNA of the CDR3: TGTGCCAGCAGTTACACAGGGCGGCCCTACGAGCAGTACTTC.

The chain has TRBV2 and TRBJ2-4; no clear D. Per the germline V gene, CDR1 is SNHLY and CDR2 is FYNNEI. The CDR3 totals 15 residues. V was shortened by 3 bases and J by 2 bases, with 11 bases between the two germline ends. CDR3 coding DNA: TGTGCCAGCAGTGAGGTTGGACCGACCAAAAACATTCAGTACTTC. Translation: CASSEVGPTKNIQYF.

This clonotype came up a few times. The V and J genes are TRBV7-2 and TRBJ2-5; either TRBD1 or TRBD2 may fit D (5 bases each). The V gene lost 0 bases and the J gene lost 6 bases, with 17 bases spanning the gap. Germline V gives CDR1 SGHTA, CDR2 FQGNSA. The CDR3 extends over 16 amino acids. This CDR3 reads CASSLAVLGVKKTQYF. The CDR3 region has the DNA TGTGCCAGCAGCTTAGCCGTTTTGGGGGTTAAGAAGACCCAGTACTTC.

This chain's CDR3 is CASSSTRDLAGKARSYNEQFF. The CDR3 nucleotides are TGTGCCAGCAGTTCAACCCGGGATCTAGCGGGCAAGGCCCGGTCCTACAATGAGCAGTTCTTC. The chain links TRBV27 to TRBJ2-1; 8 bases match TRBD2. This CDR3 has 21 residues. Germline V gene lookup returns CDR1 MNHEY and CDR2 SMNVEV (reference sequence). V lost 4 bases, J lost 1 base, and 21 bases stayed unmatched.

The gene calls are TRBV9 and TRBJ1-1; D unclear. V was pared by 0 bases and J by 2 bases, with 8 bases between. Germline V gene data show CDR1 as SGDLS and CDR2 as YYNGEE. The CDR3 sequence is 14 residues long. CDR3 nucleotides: TGTGCCAGCAGCGTAGGGGAGGTAAACACTGAAGCTTTCTTT. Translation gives CASSVGEVNTEAFF.

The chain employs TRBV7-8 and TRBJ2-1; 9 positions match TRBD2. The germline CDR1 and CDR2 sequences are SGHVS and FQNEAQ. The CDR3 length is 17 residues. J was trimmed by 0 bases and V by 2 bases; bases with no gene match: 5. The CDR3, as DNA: TGTGCCAGCAGCTTACCAGCGGGGGGCCGCTCCTACAATGAGCAGTTCTTC. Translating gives CASSLPAGGRSYNEQFF.

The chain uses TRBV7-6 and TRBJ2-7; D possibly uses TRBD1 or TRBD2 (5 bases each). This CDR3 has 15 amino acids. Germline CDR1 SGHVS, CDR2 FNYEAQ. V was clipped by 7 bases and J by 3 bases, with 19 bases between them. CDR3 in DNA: TGTGCCAGCACCTCCGGGACGGCCTATTACTACGAGCAGTACTTC. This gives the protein CASTSGTAYYYEQYF.

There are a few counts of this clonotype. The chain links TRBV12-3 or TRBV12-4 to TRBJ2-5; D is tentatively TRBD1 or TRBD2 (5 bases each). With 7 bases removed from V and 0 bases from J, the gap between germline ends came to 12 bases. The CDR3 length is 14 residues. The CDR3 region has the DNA TGTGCCAGCACTGGGACCATGTACCAAGAGACCCAGTACTTC. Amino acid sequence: CASTGTMYQETQYF.

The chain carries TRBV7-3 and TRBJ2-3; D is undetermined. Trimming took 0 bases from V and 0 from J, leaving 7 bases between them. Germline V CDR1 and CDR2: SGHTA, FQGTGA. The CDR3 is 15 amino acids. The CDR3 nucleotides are TGTGCCAGCAGCTTAACGGGGTTTAGCACAGATACGCAGTATTTT. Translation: CASSLTGFSTDTQYF.

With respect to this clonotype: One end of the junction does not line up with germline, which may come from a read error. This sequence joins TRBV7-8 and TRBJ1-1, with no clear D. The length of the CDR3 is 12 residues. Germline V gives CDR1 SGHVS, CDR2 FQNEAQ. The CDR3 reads CAGSLVPGEAFF. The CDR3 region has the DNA TGTGCCGGCAGCTTAGTCCCGGGTGAAGCTTTCTTT.

CDR3 in DNA: TGTGCCAGCAGTGTGGGCAGGGGGGCTGAAGCTTTCTTT. This translates into CASSVGRGAEAFF. J is TRBJ1-1 and V is TRBV6-8, with TRBD1 identical over 7 bases. There are 13 residues in the CDR3. From germline, CDR1 is MNHGY and CDR2 SAAAGT. The junction had 6 bases not matched to a gene; V was cut back by 5 bases and J by 6 bases.

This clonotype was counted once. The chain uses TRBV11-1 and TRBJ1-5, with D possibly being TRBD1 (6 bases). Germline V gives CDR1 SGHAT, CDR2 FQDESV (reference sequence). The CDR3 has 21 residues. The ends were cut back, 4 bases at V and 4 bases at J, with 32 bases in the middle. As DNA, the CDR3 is TGTGCCAGCAGCTCGCCCGACGTGTCTTCCGAAACAGGGAAGGTGAATCAGCCCCAGCATTTT. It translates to CASSSPDVSSETGKVNQPQHF.

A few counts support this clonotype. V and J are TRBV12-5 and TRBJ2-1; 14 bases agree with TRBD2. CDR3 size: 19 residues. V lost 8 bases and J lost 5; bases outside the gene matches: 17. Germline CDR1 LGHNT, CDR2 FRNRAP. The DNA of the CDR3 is TGTGCTAGTCTCGATACGGGACTAGCGGGGGAGCTCTTCGACAATGAGCAGTTCTTC. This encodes CASLDTGLAGELFDNEQFF.

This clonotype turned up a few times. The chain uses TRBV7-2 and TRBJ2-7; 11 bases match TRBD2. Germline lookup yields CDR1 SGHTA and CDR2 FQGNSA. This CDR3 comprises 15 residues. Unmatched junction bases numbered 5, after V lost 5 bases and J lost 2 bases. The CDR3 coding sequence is TGTGCCAGCAGCGCGCTAGCGGGGGGCGCCTACGAGCAGTACTTC. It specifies CASSALAGGAYEQYF.

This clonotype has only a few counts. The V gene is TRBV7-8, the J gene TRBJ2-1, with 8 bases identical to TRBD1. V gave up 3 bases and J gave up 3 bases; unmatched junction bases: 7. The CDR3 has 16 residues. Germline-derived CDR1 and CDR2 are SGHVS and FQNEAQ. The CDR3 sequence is CASSFRQGQGYNEQFF. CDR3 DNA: TGTGCCAGCAGCTTTCGACAAGGACAGGGCTACAATGAGCAGTTCTTC.

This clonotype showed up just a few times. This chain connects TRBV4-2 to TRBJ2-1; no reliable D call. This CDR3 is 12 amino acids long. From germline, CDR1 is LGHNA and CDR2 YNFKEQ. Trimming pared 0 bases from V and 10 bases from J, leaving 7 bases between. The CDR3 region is CASSQEDAEQFF. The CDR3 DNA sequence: TGTGCCAGCAGCCAAGAAGACGCAGAGCAGTTCTTC.

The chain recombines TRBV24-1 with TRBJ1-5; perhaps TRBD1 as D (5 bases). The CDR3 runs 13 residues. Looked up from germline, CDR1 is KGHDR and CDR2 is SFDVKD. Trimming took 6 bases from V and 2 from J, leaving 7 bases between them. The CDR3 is CATSQGGNQPQHF. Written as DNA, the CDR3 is TGTGCCACCAGTCAGGGAGGCAATCAGCCCCAGCATTTT.

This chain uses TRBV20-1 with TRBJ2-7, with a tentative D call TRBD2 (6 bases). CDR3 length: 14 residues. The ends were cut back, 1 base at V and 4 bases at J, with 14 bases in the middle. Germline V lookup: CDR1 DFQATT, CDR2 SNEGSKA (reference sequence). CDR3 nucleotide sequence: TGCAGTGCTAGAGGACTAGTAGGCGGTTACGAGCAGTACTTC. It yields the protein CSARGLVGGYEQYF.

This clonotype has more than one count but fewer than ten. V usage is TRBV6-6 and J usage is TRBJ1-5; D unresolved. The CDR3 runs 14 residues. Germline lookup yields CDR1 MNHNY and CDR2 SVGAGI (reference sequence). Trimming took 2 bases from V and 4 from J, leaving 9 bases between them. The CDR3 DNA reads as TGTGCCAGCAGTTACAGTAGCCCGAATCAGCCCCAGCATTTT. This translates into CASSYSSPNQPQHF.

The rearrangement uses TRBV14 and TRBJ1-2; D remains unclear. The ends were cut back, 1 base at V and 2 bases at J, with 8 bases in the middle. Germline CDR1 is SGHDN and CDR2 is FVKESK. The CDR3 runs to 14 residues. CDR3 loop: CASSQVGFNYGYTF. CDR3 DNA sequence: TGTGCCAGCAGCCAAGTTGGGTTCAACTATGGCTACACCTTC.